The 30 T cell receptor beta chains given below trace back to one sample, sequenced in a study of shared clonotypes between healthy human individuals. CD45RO-negative, CCR7-positively selected cells formed the naive CD8 fraction, excluding terminally differentiated effector memory CD45RA+ cells. Produced via immunoSEQ multiplex PCR; TCRdb's table is partial and in-frame only. The sample lists hundreds of thousands of clones, around 96% occurring once. Sequencing was performed on naive CD8+ T cells sorted from blood. The receptors originated from a woman in her 30s in good health.

In the case of this clone: Other DNA sequences of this sample code for an identical CDR3. This chain connects TRBV27 to TRBJ2-2, with D possibly being TRBD2 (6 bases). This CDR3 contains 14 residues. Looked up from germline, CDR1 is MNHEY and CDR2 is SMNVEV (reference sequence). Trimming left V 4 bases short and J 2 bases short, with 8 bases between. The CDR3 coding sequence is TGTGCCAGCAGTTCGGGACTCAACACCGGGGAGCTGTTTTTT. Protein: CASSSGLNTGELFF.

The V call is TRBV7-8, the J call TRBJ2-7, with 7 bases lining up with TRBD2. The CDR3 sequence is 14 residues long. The V segment lost 5 bases and the J segment 4 bases; nucleotides outside the gene matches: 8. Germline V gene sequence: CDR1 SGHVS, CDR2 FQNEAQ. CDR3 sequence reads: CASSRSGTSYEQYF. The CDR3 nucleotides read TGTGCCAGCAGCAGAAGCGGGACCTCGTACGAGCAGTACTTC.

The chain employs TRBV27 and TRBJ2-1; 12 nucleotides align to TRBD2. Per germline, CDR1 MNHEY and CDR2 SMNVEV (reference sequence). CDR3 size: 18 residues. The V segment lost 6 bases and the J segment 8 bases; nucleotides outside the gene matches: 17. The CDR3 is CASRGTSGYGVLSDEQFF. For the CDR3, the DNA is TGTGCCAGCAGAGGGACTAGCGGGTACGGGGTACTCTCAGATGAGCAGTTCTTC.

The V call is TRBV6-1, the J call TRBJ1-2; unclear D gene. This CDR3 comprises 15 residues. Germline V gene lookup returns CDR1 MNHNS and CDR2 SASEGT. V was clipped by 6 bases and J by 2 bases, with 16 bases between them. The CDR3 region is CASRPVGVDNYGYTF. In DNA, the CDR3 is TGTGCCAGCAGACCCGTTGGCGTGGACAACTATGGCTACACCTTC.

J is TRBJ1-4 and V is TRBV7-9; D may be TRBD1 (5 bases). Trimming pared 9 bases from V and 8 bases from J, leaving 16 bases between. This CDR3 is 13 amino acids long. Germline assignment: CDR1 SEHNR and CDR2 FQNEAQ (reference sequence). CDR3 bases: TGTGCCAGTCGGGACTCCTTATCCGAAAAACTGTTTTTT. Translation: CASRDSLSEKLFF.

J is TRBJ2-1 and V is TRBV5-6; 9 nucleotides match TRBD2. Germline trimming cut 2 bases from V and 3 bases from J; bases unmatched to any gene: 6. The germline gives CDR1 SGHDT, CDR2 YYEEEE. CDR3 size: 16 residues. The chain's CDR3 is CASSLGGRGLYNEQFF. The CDR3 DNA reads TGTGCCAGCAGCTTAGGCGGGAGGGGTCTCTACAATGAGCAGTTCTTC.

The chain couples TRBV27 to TRBJ2-7; perhaps TRBD2 as D (6 bases). This CDR3 comprises 15 residues. The V gene lost 5 bases and the J gene lost 7 bases, with 21 bases spanning the gap. Germline V gives CDR1 MNHEY, CDR2 SMNVEV (reference sequence). The CDR3 DNA reads as TGTGCCAGCAGTGCTTTACTAGCCCCCGTTGATGAGCAGTACTTC. Translation gives CASSALLAPVDEQYF.

This clone was seen just once. This chain connects TRBV27 to TRBJ2-7, with D tentatively TRBD1 or TRBD2 (5 bases each). The germline CDR1 and CDR2 sequences are MNHEY and SMNVEV (reference sequence). There are 14 residues in the CDR3. The V end lost 5 bases, the J end lost 3 bases, and 14 bases lay between the germline ends. The CDR3 is CASSVRGPDYEQYF. CDR3 nucleotide sequence: TGTGCCAGCAGTGTCCGGGGACCAGACTACGAGCAGTACTTC.

The CDR3 spells CASSLVPGFYEQYF. The CDR3 coding sequence is TGTGCCAGCAGCTTAGTGCCAGGTTTCTACGAGCAGTACTTC. The V gene is TRBV7-2, the J gene TRBJ2-7, with D hard to call. There are 14 residues in the CDR3. CDR1 SGHTA and CDR2 FQGNSA come from the germline V gene. The V and J ends lost 1 base and 3 bases respectively, with 10 bases between them.

J is TRBJ2-7 and V is TRBV7-9; D call uncertain. The CDR3 is 12 residues long. Germline lookup yields CDR1 SEHNR and CDR2 FQNEAQ (reference sequence). Trimming shortened V by 0 bases and J by 4 bases, and 4 bases separated the two germline ends. CDR3 in DNA: TGTGCCAGCAGCTTAGCTTGGTACGAGCAGTACTTC. Its translation is CASSLAWYEQYF.

The chain combines TRBV6-1 with TRBJ2-4; the match to TRBD1 covers 7 bases. V dropped 4 bases and J dropped 5; count of bases not matched to a gene: 2. The CDR3 consists of 13 residues. CDR1 is MNHNS, CDR2 SASEGT, per germline. Here the CDR3 reads CASSAGTENIQYF. The CDR3 DNA is TGTGCCAGCAGTGCCGGGACAGAAAACATTCAGTACTTC.

The chain uses TRBV4-1 and TRBJ1-2, with D possibly matching TRBD1 (6 bases). The V gene lost 2 bases and the J gene lost 4 bases, with 17 bases spanning the gap. The CDR3 extends over 16 amino acids. In germline, CDR1 is MGHRA, CDR2 YSYEKL. In DNA, the CDR3 is TGCGCCAGCAGCCAACCTACCGACAGGAAGGGCTATGGCTACACCTTC. This translates into CASSQPTDRKGYGYTF.

V is TRBV2 and J is TRBJ2-4, with D tentatively TRBD2 (6 bases). The CDR3 is 13 amino acids. Per the germline V gene, CDR1 is SNHLY and CDR2 is FYNNEI. The germline V and J ends were trimmed by 3 bases and 8 bases, with 11 bases remaining between them. DNA of the CDR3: TGTGCCAGCAGTGAGGTTAGCGGACACATTCAGTACTTC. The encoded protein is CASSEVSGHIQYF.

The gene calls are TRBV19 and TRBJ1-1; D perhaps matches TRBD1 (6 bases). V lost 1 base and J 6 bases, leaving 15 bases between the germline ends. The CDR3 spans 15 residues. The germline gives CDR1 LNHDA, CDR2 SQIVND (reference sequence). The CDR3 reads CASSIALQGRPEAFF. For the CDR3, the DNA is TGTGCCAGTAGTATAGCTTTACAGGGTCGGCCTGAAGCTTTCTTT.

The genes are TRBV6-1 and TRBJ1-1, with D possibly TRBD1 on 5 matching bases. The V gene lost 5 bases and the J gene lost 9 bases, with 19 bases spanning the gap. Germline V gives CDR1 MNHNS, CDR2 SASEGT. The CDR3 has 14 amino acids. CDR3 protein: CASSQSDSSTQAFF. CDR3 DNA: TGTGCCAGCAGTCAAAGTGACAGTTCTACCCAAGCTTTCTTT.

This chain connects TRBV9 to TRBJ2-7, with D perhaps given as TRBD1 or TRBD2 (6 bases each). Trimming shortened V by 4 bases and J by 5 bases, and 16 bases separated the two germline ends. The CDR3 is made up of 14 amino acids. Looked up from germline, CDR1 is SGDLS and CDR2 is YYNGEE. The CDR3 nucleotides read TGTGCCAGCAGCCCCCCGGCAGGGGAGGACGAGCAGTACTTC. It specifies CASSPPAGEDEQYF.

This chain connects TRBV30 to TRBJ2-5; no firm D call. The DNA end is a closer match to TRBJ2-7, so the J assignment may be wrong. Germline V gene data show CDR1 as GTSNPN and CDR2 as SVGIG (reference sequence). The CDR3 is 13 residues long. DNA for the CDR3: TGTGCCTGGAGTGTCGCCCATTACTACGAGCAGTACTTC. Protein: CAWSVAHYYEQYF.

In regard to this clone: Germline is not matched at one junction end, which may reflect a read error. The rearrangement joins TRBV9 to TRBJ1-1; D ambiguous. The CDR3 has 9 amino acids. The germline V gene encodes CDR1 SGDLS and CDR2 YYNGEE. The CDR3 nucleotides read TGTGCCAGCAGCGTAGCCGGACCATTT. Its protein is CASSVAGPF.

The rearrangement joins TRBV13 to TRBJ1-4; unclear D gene. This CDR3 comprises 14 residues. Germline V gives CDR1 PRHDT, CDR2 FYEKMQ (reference sequence). Trimming removed 5 bases from V and 2 bases from J, with 9 bases in between. The CDR3 loop reads CASSLGRTNEKLFF. The CDR3 nucleotides are TGTGCCAGCAGCCTCGGACGGACTAATGAAAAACTGTTTTTT.

The J gene is TRBJ1-2, the V gene TRBV29-1, with D perhaps matching TRBD1 (5 bases). The CDR3 totals 13 residues. The V gene lost 6 bases and the J gene lost 0 bases, with 11 bases spanning the gap. Germline CDR1 and CDR2: SQVTM and ANQGSEA. The CDR3 sequence is CSVVGQSNYGYTF. The DNA of the CDR3 is TGCAGCGTGGTTGGACAATCTAACTATGGCTACACCTTC.

Written as DNA, the CDR3 is TGTGCCAGCAGCACCGCGCCTGACATTTGGTACCAAGAGACCCAGTACTTC. Its protein is CASSTAPDIWYQETQYF. The chain links TRBV7-2 to TRBJ2-5; D gene unclear. CDR3 length: 17 residues. The germline V and J ends were trimmed by 5 bases and 0 bases, with 19 bases remaining between them. Germline V gives CDR1 SGHTA, CDR2 FQGNSA. Together with reference TRBV7-2 and TRBJ2-5, the CDR3 gives the full variable domain: GAGVSQSPSNKVTEKGKDVELRCDPISGHTALYWYRQSLGQGLEFLIYFQGNSAPDKSGLPSDRFSAERTGGSVSTLTIQRTQQEDSAVYLCASSTAPDIWYQETQYFGPGTRLLVL.

The chain employs TRBV9 and TRBJ1-1; TRBD1 aligns across 8 bases. Germline-derived CDR1 and CDR2 are SGDLS and YYNGEE. CDR3 length: 16 residues. Trimming cost V 0 bases and J 0 bases; bases outside gene matches: 4. CDR3 nucleotide sequence: TGTGCCAGCAGCGTAGGACAGGGGCTAATGAACACTGAAGCTTTCTTT. Protein sequence: CASSVGQGLMNTEAFF.

V and J are TRBV11-2 and TRBJ1-3; no definite D call. CDR3 length: 15 amino acids. From germline, CDR1 is SGHAT and CDR2 FQNNGV. The V gene lost 5 bases and the J gene lost 4 bases, with 15 bases spanning the gap. The CDR3 loop reads CASSLDFDMGNTIYF. The CDR3 DNA sequence: TGTGCCAGCAGCCTTGATTTCGATATGGGAAACACCATATATTTT.

This chain joins TRBV7-9 and TRBJ2-7; 8 positions match TRBD2. Germline lookup yields CDR1 SEHNR and CDR2 FQNEAQ (reference sequence). V lost 1 base to trimming and J lost 4 bases; unmatched junction nucleotides: 3. The CDR3 sequence is 14 residues long. CDR3 in amino acids: CASSLDGLAYEQYF. The CDR3 region has the DNA TGTGCCAGCAGCTTAGACGGACTAGCTTACGAGCAGTACTTC.

This clone has only one observation. The chain carries TRBV11-2 and TRBJ1-1; tentative D call: TRBD1 (5 bases). Deletions cut 1 base from V and 5 bases from J, with 11 bases between. The CDR3 extends over 14 amino acids. Germline V gene sequence: CDR1 SGHAT, CDR2 FQNNGV. CDR3 nucleotide sequence: TGTGCCAGCAGCTTAGGGGGTGGGGGAACTGAAGCTTTCTTT. This sequence encodes CASSLGGGGTEAFF.

The chain recombines TRBV9 with TRBJ2-7, with D perhaps given as TRBD1 or TRBD2 (6 bases each). The germline gives CDR1 SGDLS, CDR2 YYNGEE. The V gene lost 7 bases and the J gene lost 4 bases, with 18 bases spanning the gap. The CDR3 is made up of 14 amino acids. CDR3 DNA: TGTGCCAGCGGCGGGGCCGGGACATCGTACGAGCAGTACTTC. It encodes CASGGAGTSYEQYF.

The chain employs TRBV2 and TRBJ1-5; 9 nucleotides agree with TRBD1. The CDR3 sequence is 15 residues long. The ends lost 4 bases at V and 5 bases at J; junction bases unmatched: 6. Germline CDR1 is SNHLY and CDR2 is FYNNEI. The CDR3: CASSAGTGRHQPQHF. DNA for the CDR3: TGTGCCAGCAGTGCCGGGACAGGGAGGCATCAGCCCCAGCATTTT.

V gene TRBV28 combines with J gene TRBJ1-5, with D tentatively TRBD1 (5 bases). The CDR3 contains 18 residues. Deletions cut 1 base from V and 4 bases from J, with 20 bases between. Per germline, CDR1 MDHEN and CDR2 SYDVKM. The CDR3, as DNA: TGTGCCAGCAGTTTATTCCCGGCCAGGGCTTGGGGTAATCAGCCCCAGCATTTT. This translates into CASSLFPARAWGNQPQHF.

This clone was observed once. The chain employs TRBV6-1 and TRBJ2-2, with 8 bases lining up with TRBD2. Germline CDR1 reads MNHNS; CDR2 reads SASEGT. V shed 3 bases and J 8 bases; nucleotides not matched to a gene: 20. The CDR3 covers 19 residues. CDR3 coding DNA: TGTGCCAGCAGTGAGCCTATGAGTGGTCCGGGACTAGTGTCAGGGGAGCTGTTTTTT. This codes for CASSEPMSGPGLVSGELFF.

V is TRBV28 and J is TRBJ1-2; a weak D match, TRBD1 (6 bases). Germline assignment: CDR1 MDHEN and CDR2 SYDVKM. The V end was cut by 6 bases, the J end by 4 bases, with 24 bases between. CDR3 length: 17 amino acids. CDR3 sequence (DNA): TGTGCCAGCAGCACTTTACCCCGGACAGCGGGGTCCTATGGCTACACCTTC. It translates to CASSTLPRTAGSYGYTF.